The 8 T cell receptor beta chains given below trace back to one sample, sequenced in a study of cytomegalovirus exposure and HLA in healthy donors. It was with 60 Vbeta and 13 Jbeta primers that the PCR ran. The table came from immunoSEQ multiplex PCR; TCRdb's copy has only in-frame clones and leaves some out. The sample lists about 150,000 clones, 60% to 80% occurring once. The sequenced material came from PBMCs. The receptors derive from a woman in her thirties in good health and CMV-seronegative.

This chain links TRBV11-3 with TRBJ2-3, with TRBD2 identical over 16 bases. The germline gives CDR1 SGHNT, CDR2 YENEEA. V was pared by 1 base and J by 3 bases, with 4 bases of the junction left unmatched. This CDR3 is 18 amino acids long. The CDR3 nucleotides are TGTGCCAGCAGCTTAGGGGGACTAGCGGGGGGGAGAACAGATACGCAGTATTTT. This translates into CASSLGGLAGGRTDTQYF.

This clone has more than one count but fewer than ten. V gene TRBV6-1 combines with J gene TRBJ1-1, with D unclear. V was shortened by 1 base and J by 1 base, with 10 bases between the two germline ends. This CDR3 has 15 residues. Germline CDR1 is MNHNS and CDR2 is SASEGT. CDR3 in amino acids: CASSEVWTANTEAFF. The CDR3 nucleotides read TGTGCCAGCAGTGAAGTCTGGACTGCGAACACTGAAGCTTTCTTT.

This clone occurred a few times. The rearrangement uses TRBV25-1 and TRBJ1-2; D not resolved. The germline V and J ends were trimmed by 3 bases and 7 bases, with 15 bases remaining between them. CDR3 size: 14 residues. Looked up from germline, CDR1 is MGHDK and CDR2 is SYGVNS. CDR3 DNA sequence: TGTGCCAGCAGTGAGCCTGGAGCGGGATTTGGCTACACCTTC. This sequence encodes CASSEPGAGFGYTF.

The chain links TRBV5-4 to TRBJ1-2; TRBD1 is a possible D gene (6 bases). V gave up 1 base and J gave up 6 bases, with 10 bases separating them. Germline CDR1 is SGHNT and CDR2 is YYREEE (reference sequence). The CDR3 consists of 13 residues. The CDR3 sequence: CASSLRQANGYTF. In nucleotides, the CDR3 is TGTGCCAGCAGCTTGCGACAGGCTAATGGCTACACCTTC.

The V call is TRBV14, the J call TRBJ2-4, with no clear D. Looked up from germline, CDR1 is SGHDN and CDR2 is FVKESK. Between the trimmed V and J ends, which lost 0 bases and 0 bases, there was a span of 6 bases. The CDR3 is 15 amino acids. The CDR3 DNA sequence: TGTGCCAGCAGCCAAGATCGGTTAGCCAAAAACATTCAGTACTTC. Its translation: CASSQDRLAKNIQYF.

CDR3 amino acids: CASSNSEGAYGYTF. The CDR3 coding sequence is TGCGCCAGCAGCAATTCAGAGGGGGCATATGGCTACACCTTC. The J gene is TRBJ1-2, the V gene TRBV5-1, with TRBD1 matching over 7 bases. Looked up from germline, CDR1 is SGHRS and CDR2 is YFSETQ. V trimming: 4 bases; J trimming: 5 bases; junction bases outside the gene matches: 8. The CDR3 sequence is 14 residues long.

This chain connects TRBV10-3 to TRBJ2-1, with 8 bases that match TRBD2. Unmatched junction bases numbered 5, after V lost 0 bases and J lost 7 bases. Germline V CDR1 and CDR2: ENHRY, SYGVKD. The length of the CDR3 is 15 residues. CDR3 DNA sequence: TGTGCCATCAGTGAGTCAGAGCTAGCGGGTAATGAGCAGTTCTTC. Translating gives CAISESELAGNEQFF.

The chain links TRBV4-2 to TRBJ1-1; 11 bases agree with TRBD1. The CDR3 contains 15 residues. With V trimmed by 4 bases and J by 5 bases, 6 bases remained unmatched. Germline CDR1 and CDR2: LGHNA and YNFKEQ. The DNA of the CDR3 is TGTGCCAGCAGCCCCCGGACAGGGGGCTGGACTGAAGCTTTCTTT. Translation gives CASSPRTGGWTEAFF.